This TCR beta chain was recovered during a study of shared clonotypes between healthy human individuals. Notes on this clone: Its target is not known.

Germline CDR1 and CDR2: PRHDT and FYEKMQ (reference sequence). The ends lost 5 bases at V and 4 bases at J; junction bases unmatched: 9. This CDR3 contains 15 residues. Profiling relied on immunoSEQ multiplex PCR, and the TCRdb table lists in-frame clones only, not all of them. Seen here are about 380,000 clones, 96% observed once, and the top ten hold 0.25% to 0.35%. Notes on the study in general: Sorted-subset sequencing, rarefaction showed, was incomplete despite large depth.

Sequencing input: memory CD8+ T cells sorted from blood. The subset is: CD45RO+ cells pooled with CCR7-negative TemRA cells. The clonotype originates from a man younger than 45 in good health. This sequence joins TRBV13 and TRBJ2-5; 8 bases align to TRBD2. The CDR3 DNA reads TGTGCCAGCAGCAATAGCGGGAAGTGGGGAGAGACCCAGTACTTC. Its translation: CASSNSGKWGETQYF.